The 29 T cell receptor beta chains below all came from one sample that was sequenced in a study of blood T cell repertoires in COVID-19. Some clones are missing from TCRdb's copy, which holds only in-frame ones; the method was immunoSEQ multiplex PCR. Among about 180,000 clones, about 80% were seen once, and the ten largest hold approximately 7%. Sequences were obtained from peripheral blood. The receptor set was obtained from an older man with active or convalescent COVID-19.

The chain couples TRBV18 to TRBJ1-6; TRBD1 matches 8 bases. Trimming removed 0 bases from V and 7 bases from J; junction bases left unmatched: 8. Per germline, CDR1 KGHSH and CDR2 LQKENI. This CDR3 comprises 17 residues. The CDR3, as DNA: TGTGCCAGCTCACCACCATCCCGGGACAGGCGGAATTCACCCCTCCACTTT. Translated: CASSPPSRDRRNSPLHF.

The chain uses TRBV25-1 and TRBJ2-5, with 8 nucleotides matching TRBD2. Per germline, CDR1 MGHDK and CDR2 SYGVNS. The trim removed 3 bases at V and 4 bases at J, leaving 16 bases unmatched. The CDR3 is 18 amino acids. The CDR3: CASSDFWIGGRRAETQYF. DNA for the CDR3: TGTGCCAGCAGTGACTTTTGGATCGGCGGGAGGAGGGCAGAGACCCAGTACTTC.

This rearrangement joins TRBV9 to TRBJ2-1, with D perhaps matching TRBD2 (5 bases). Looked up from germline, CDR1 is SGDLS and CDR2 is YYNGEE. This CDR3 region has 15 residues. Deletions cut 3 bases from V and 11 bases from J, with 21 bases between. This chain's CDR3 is CASSAEGWGSTKQFF. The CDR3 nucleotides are TGTGCCAGCAGCGCCGAGGGATGGGGTTCGACTAAGCAGTTCTTC. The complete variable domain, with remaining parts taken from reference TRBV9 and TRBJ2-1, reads DSGVTQTPKHLITATGQRVTLRCSPRSGDLSVYWYQQSLDQGLQFLIQYYNGEERAKGNILERFSAQQFPDLHSELNLSSLELGDSALYFCASSAEGWGSTKQFFGPGTRLTVL.

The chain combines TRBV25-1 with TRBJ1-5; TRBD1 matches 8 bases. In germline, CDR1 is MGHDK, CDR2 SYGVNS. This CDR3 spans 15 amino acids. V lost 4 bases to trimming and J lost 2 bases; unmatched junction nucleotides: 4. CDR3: CASSVSGGGNQPQHF. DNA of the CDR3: TGTGCCAGCAGTGTATCAGGGGGCGGCAATCAGCCCCAGCATTTT.

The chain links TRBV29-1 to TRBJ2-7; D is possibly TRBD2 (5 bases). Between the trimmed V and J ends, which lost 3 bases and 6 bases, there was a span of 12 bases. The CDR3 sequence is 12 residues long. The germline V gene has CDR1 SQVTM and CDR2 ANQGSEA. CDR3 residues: CSVEASPLEQYF. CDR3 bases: TGCAGCGTTGAGGCTAGCCCCCTCGAGCAGTACTTC.

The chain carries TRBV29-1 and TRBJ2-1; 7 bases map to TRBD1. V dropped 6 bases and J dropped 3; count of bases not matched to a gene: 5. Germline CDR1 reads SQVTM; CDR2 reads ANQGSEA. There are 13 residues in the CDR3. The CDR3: CSVRGQNYNEQFF. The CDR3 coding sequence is TGCAGCGTGAGGGGGCAGAACTACAATGAGCAGTTCTTC.

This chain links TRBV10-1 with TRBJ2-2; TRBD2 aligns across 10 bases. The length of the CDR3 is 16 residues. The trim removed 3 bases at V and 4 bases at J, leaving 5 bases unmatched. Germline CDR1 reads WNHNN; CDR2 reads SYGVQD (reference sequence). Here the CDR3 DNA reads TGCGCCAGCAGTGAATGGAGCGGGAGGGCCACCGGGGAGCTGTTTTTT. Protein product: CASSEWSGRATGELFF.

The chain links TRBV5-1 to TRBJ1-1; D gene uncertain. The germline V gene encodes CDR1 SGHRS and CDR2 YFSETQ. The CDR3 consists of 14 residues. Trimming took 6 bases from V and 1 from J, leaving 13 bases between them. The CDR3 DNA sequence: TGCGCCAGCAAACCTGACACCTGGAACACTGAAGCTTTCTTT. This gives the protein CASKPDTWNTEAFF.

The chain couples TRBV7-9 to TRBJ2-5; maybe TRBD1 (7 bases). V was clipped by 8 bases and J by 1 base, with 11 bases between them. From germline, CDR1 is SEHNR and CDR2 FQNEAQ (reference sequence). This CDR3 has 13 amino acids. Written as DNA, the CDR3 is TGTGCCAGCCGCGGGACAGCCCAAGAGACCCAGTACTTC. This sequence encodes CASRGTAQETQYF.

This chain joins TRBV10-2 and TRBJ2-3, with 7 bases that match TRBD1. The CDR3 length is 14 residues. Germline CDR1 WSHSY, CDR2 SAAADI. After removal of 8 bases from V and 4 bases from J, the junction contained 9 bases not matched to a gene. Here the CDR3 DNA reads TGCGCCAGCGAAAAACAAACAGGGGCAGATACGCAGTATTTT. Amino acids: CASEKQTGADTQYF.

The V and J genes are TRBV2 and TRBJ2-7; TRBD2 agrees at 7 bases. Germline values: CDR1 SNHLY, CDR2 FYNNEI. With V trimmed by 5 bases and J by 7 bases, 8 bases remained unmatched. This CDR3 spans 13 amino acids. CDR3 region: CASSRLAEGEQYF. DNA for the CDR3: TGTGCCAGCAGTCGACTAGCCGAGGGGGAGCAGTACTTC.

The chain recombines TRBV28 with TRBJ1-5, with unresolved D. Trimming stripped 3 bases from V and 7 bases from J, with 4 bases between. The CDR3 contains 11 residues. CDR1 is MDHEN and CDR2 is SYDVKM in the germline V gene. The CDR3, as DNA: TGTGCCAGCAGTTTTCTGCAGCCCCAGCATTTT. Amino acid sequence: CASSFLQPQHF.

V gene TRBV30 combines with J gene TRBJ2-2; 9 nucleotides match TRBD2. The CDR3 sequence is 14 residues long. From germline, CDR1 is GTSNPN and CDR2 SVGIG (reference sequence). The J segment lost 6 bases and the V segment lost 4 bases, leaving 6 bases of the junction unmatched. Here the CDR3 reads CAWTGLAQSGELFF. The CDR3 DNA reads TGTGCCTGGACGGGACTAGCACAGTCCGGGGAGCTGTTTTTT. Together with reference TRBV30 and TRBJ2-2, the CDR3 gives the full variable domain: SQTIHQWPATLVQPVGSPLSLECTVEGTSNPNLYWYRQAAGRGLQLLFYSVGIGQISSEVPQNLSASRPQDRQFILSSKKLLLSDSGFYLCAWTGLAQSGELFFGEGSRLTVL.

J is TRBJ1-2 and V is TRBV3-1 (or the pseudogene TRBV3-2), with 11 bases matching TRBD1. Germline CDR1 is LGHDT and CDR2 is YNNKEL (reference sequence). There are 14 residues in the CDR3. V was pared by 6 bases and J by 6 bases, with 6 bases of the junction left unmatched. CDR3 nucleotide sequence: TGTGCCAGCAGTCGCCGGACAGGGGGCGATGGCTACACCTTC. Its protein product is CASSRRTGGDGYTF.

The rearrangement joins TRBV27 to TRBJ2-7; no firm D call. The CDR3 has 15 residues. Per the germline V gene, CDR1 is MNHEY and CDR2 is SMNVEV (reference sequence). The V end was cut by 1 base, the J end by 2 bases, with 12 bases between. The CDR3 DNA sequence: TGTGCCAGCAGTTTATTTACCGACATCACCTACGAGCAGTACTTC. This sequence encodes CASSLFTDITYEQYF.

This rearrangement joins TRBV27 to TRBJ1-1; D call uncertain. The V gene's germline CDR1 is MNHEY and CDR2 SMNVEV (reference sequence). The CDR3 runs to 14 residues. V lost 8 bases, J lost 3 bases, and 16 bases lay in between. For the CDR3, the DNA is TGTGCCAGCCTTCAACCAGGCTCTCACACTGAAGCTTTCTTT. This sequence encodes CASLQPGSHTEAFF.

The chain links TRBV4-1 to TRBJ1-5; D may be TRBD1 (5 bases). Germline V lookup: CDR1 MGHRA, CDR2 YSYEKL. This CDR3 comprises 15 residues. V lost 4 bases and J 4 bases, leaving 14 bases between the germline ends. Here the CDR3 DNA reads TGCGCCAGCAGCCCTCTCGGGGGAACTAATCAGCCCCAGCATTTT. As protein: CASSPLGGTNQPQHF.

CDR3 loop: CASSEANGLAGEETQYF. DNA for the CDR3: TGTGCCAGCAGTGAAGCCAATGGACTAGCGGGAGAAGAGACCCAGTACTTC. This chain links TRBV6-1 with TRBJ2-5; the match to TRBD2 covers 13 bases. Germline V gene sequence: CDR1 MNHNS, CDR2 SASEGT. This CDR3 is built from 17 residues. V was clipped by 0 bases and J by 3 bases; unmatched bases: 4.

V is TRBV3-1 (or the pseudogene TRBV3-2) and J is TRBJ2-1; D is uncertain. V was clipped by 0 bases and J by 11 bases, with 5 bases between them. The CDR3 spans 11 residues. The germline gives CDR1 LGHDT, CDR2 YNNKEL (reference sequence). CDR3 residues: CASSQEGQQFF. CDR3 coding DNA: TGTGCCAGCAGCCAAGAGGGCCAGCAGTTCTTC.

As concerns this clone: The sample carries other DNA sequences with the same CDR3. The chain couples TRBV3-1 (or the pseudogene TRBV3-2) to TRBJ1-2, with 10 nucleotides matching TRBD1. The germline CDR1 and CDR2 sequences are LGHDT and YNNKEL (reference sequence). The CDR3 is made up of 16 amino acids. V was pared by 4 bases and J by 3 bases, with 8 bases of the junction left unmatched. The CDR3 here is CASSPRDRGPHYGYTF. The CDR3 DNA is TGTGCCAGCAGCCCCCGGGACAGGGGACCTCACTATGGCTACACCTTC.

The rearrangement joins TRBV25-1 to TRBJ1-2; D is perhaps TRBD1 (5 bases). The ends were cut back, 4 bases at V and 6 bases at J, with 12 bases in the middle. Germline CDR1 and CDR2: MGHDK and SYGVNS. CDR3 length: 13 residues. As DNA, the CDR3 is TGTGCCAGCAGTGGGGCAGGGTATAATGGCTACACCTTC. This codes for CASSGAGYNGYTF.

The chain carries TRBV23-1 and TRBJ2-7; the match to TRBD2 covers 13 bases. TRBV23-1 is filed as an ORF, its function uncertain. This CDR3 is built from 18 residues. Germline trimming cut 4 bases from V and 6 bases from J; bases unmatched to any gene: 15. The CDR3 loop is CASSRGTSTSGRALEQYF. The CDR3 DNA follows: TGCGCCAGCAGTCGTGGGACGTCCACTAGCGGGAGGGCCCTCGAGCAGTACTTC.

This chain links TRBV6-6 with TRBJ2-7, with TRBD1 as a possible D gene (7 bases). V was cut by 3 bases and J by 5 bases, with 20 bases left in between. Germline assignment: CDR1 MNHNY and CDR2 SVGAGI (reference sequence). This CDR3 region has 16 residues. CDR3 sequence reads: CASSYLGRGAFHEQYF. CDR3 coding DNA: TGTGCCAGCAGTTATTTGGGCAGGGGGGCTTTCCACGAGCAGTACTTC.

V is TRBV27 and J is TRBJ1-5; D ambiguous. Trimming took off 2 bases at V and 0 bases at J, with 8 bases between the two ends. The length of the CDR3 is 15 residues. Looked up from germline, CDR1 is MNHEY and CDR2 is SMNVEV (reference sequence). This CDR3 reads CASSLNGDSNQPQHF. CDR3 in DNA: TGTGCCAGCAGTTTAAACGGGGATAGCAATCAGCCCCAGCATTTT.

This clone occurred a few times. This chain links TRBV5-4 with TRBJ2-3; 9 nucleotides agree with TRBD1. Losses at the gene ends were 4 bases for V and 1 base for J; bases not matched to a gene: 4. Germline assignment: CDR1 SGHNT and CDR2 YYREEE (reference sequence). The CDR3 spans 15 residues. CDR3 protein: CASSPGDRGTDTQYF. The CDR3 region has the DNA TGTGCCAGCAGCCCGGGGGACAGGGGCACAGATACGCAGTATTTT.

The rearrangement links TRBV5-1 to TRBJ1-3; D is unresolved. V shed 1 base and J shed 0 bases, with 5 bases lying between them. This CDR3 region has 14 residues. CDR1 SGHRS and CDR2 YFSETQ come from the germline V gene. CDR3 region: CASSLYGSGNTIYF. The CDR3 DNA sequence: TGCGCCAGCAGCTTGTACGGCTCTGGAAACACCATATATTTT.

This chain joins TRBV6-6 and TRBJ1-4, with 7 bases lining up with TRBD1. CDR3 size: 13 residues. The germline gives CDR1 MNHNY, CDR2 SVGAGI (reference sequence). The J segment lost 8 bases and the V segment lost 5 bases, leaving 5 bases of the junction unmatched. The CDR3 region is CASSDRVREKLFF. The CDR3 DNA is TGTGCCAGCAGTGACAGGGTGCGGGAAAAACTGTTTTTT.

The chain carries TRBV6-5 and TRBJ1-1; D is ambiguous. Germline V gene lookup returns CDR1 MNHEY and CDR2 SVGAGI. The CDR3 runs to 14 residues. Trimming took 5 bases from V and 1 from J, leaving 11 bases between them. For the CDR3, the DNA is TGTGCCAGCAGTATACAAGGAGGGAACACTGAAGCTTTCTTT. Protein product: CASSIQGGNTEAFF.

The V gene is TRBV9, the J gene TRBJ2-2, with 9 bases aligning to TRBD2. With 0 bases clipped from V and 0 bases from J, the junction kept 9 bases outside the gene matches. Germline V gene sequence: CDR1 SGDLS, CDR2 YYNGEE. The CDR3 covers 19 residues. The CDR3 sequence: CASSVGLPLAGTNTGELFF. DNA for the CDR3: TGTGCCAGCAGCGTAGGGCTCCCTCTAGCGGGAACGAACACCGGGGAGCTGTTTTTT.